The 7 T cell receptor beta chains below come from one sample, sequenced in a study of T cell responses to AZD1222 COVID-19 vaccine. TCRdb keeps only in-frame clones here, not all; method: immunoSEQ multiplex PCR. The table lists roughly 36,000 clones, less than 90% of them singletons. Sequenced here: peripheral blood, sampled on day 0 of AZD1222 vaccination. These receptor sequences come from an adult in good health.

The chain employs TRBV5-1 and TRBJ2-2; D perhaps matches TRBD1 (5 bases). The CDR3 extends over 14 amino acids. Germline V gene sequence: CDR1 SGHRS, CDR2 YFSETQ. The V end was cut by 5 bases, the J end by 4 bases, with 12 bases between. The CDR3: CASRLQRGTGELFF. CDR3 sequence (DNA): TGCGCCAGCAGACTACAAAGGGGCACCGGGGAGCTGTTTTTT.

The rearrangement uses TRBV5-4 and TRBJ2-5; D ambiguous. The V gene's germline CDR1 is SGHNT and CDR2 YYREEE (reference sequence). CDR3 length: 16 residues. Trimming shortened V by 2 bases and J by 0 bases, and 14 bases separated the two germline ends. This CDR3 is CASSFQLDAYQETQYF. The CDR3 nucleotides read TGTGCCAGCAGCTTCCAATTGGACGCGTACCAAGAGACCCAGTACTTC.

The V and J genes are TRBV6-1 and TRBJ1-5; D is possibly TRBD1 (5 bases). This CDR3 is built from 15 residues. Germline lookup yields CDR1 MNHNS and CDR2 SASEGT. The germline V and J ends were trimmed by 0 bases and 7 bases, with 13 bases remaining between them. CDR3 sequence reads: CASSEARGAWQPQHF. The CDR3 region has the DNA TGTGCCAGCAGTGAAGCGCGCGGGGCTTGGCAGCCCCAGCATTTT.

This clone has only a few counts. The chain joins TRBV7-2 to TRBJ1-3; perhaps TRBD1 as D (5 bases). Trimming removed 5 bases at V and 0 bases at J, with 11 bases between. The CDR3 consists of 15 residues. The germline gives CDR1 SGHTA, CDR2 FQGNSA. CDR3 nucleotides: TGTGCCAGCAGCACTCAGGGAGACTCTGGAAACACCATATATTTT. Amino acid sequence: CASSTQGDSGNTIYF.

V and J are TRBV28 and TRBJ1-1, with D perhaps matching TRBD1 (5 bases). The CDR3 is made up of 15 amino acids. The V gene's germline CDR1 is MDHEN and CDR2 SYDVKM. Between the trimmed V and J ends, which lost 1 base and 1 base, there was a span of 10 bases. In nucleotides, the CDR3 is TGTGCCAGCAGTTTATATGGGGGAAGGAACACTGAAGCTTTCTTT. Translated, it gives CASSLYGGRNTEAFF.

V is TRBV19 and J is TRBJ2-3; D might be TRBD2 (6 bases). Trimming removed 3 bases at V and 6 bases at J, with 19 bases between. This CDR3 is built from 16 residues. Looked up from germline, CDR1 is LNHDA and CDR2 is SQIVND (reference sequence). The CDR3 DNA reads as TGTGCCAGTAGTATTGGTGCCGGACGGGGGTCGGATACGCAGTATTTT. It encodes CASSIGAGRGSDTQYF.

The V gene is TRBV19, the J gene TRBJ1-2, with a tentative D call TRBD1 (5 bases). The CDR3 runs 13 residues. Germline CDR1 LNHDA, CDR2 SQIVND (reference sequence). Trimming shortened V by 7 bases and J by 7 bases, and 16 bases separated the two germline ends. The CDR3 is CASMSPGYSGYTF. DNA of the CDR3: TGTGCCAGTATGAGCCCAGGGTATAGTGGCTACACCTTC.